The clone carrying this T cell receptor (beta chain) was observed a few times. The source of the sample is a study of shared clonotypes between healthy human individuals. Germline CDR1 is SGHTA and CDR2 is FQGNSA. There are 17 residues in the CDR3. J was trimmed by 0 bases and V by 5 bases; bases with no gene match: 3. Replicate PCRs for sorted subsets used around 190 ng DNA; this equaled about 30,000 T cell genomes. The method was immunoSEQ multiplex PCR; TCRdb's version includes in-frame clones alone and lacks a portion of them. The sample has over a million clones; roughly 75% are singletons. What was sequenced was memory CD4+ T cells sorted from blood. Noted subset: CD45RA-negative fraction. The rearrangement uses TRBV7-2 and TRBJ2-3; 15 nucleotides line up with TRBD2. The source is a man between 18 and 35 years old in good health. CDR3 sequence: CASSPGLAGGSTDTQYF. CDR3 coding DNA: TGTGCCAGCAGCCCGGGACTAGCGGGAGGAAGCACAGATACGCAGTATTTT.